The TCR beta chain under discussion was sequenced for a study of cytomegalovirus exposure and HLA in healthy donors. Study context: Falling in the Caucasian-associated ancestry cluster were less than 85% of 398 genotyped donors.

The study sampled nominally healthy donors, though unrecorded immune exposures were likely. With respect to this clone: Its antigen is as yet unknown.

Germline loops: CDR1 MNHNS, CDR2 SASEGT. V was cut by 6 bases and J by 1 base, with 15 bases left in between. This CDR3 contains 15 residues. Study-level findings and limits: Productive status was seen about 90% or about 30% of the time for most TCR beta V segments in an earlier analysis.

Both 60 Vbeta primers and 13 Jbeta primers went into the PCR. Authors' analysis steps: An analysis that came later counted 60 million to 80 million unique TCR beta chains, 10 million to 12 million shared. Assay: immunoSEQ multiplex PCR; the TCRdb copy retains only in-frame clones and omits some. V and J calls and clone size are copied from that table; D and trimming were computed from the DNA. Found here are roughly 190,000 clones, roughly 84% of them singletons; the top ten hold over 2.5%. The origin of this receptor is a woman aged 50 to 65 in good health and CMV-seropositive. The source material was PBMCs. This chain uses TRBV6-1 with TRBJ1-1; possibly TRBD1 for D (6 bases). CDR3 coding DNA: TGTGCCAGCAGCTATGTCGGGGGGCCGAACACTGAAGCTTTCTTT. This codes for CASSYVGGPNTEAFF.